This paragraph reports one TCR beta chain. The data stem from a study of blood T cell repertoires in COVID-19. Study overall: Spain, Italy and the United States supplied samples that represented acute and convalescent COVID-19. From T cells, B-cell-depleted T cells, or PBMCs came the material, which was cDNA or gDNA.

J was trimmed by 4 bases and V by 3 bases; bases with no gene match: 12. CDR1 and CDR2 (germline): SGHRS, YFSETQ. CDR3 length: 18 residues. As originally analysed: Quantification of nucleated cells was approximated via reference gene primer amplification. Sequencing was performed with immunoSEQ multiplex PCR; in TCRdb, only in-frame clones are kept and a portion is missing. V and J calls and clone size follow that table, whereas D and trimming were derived from the DNA. This repertoire shows about 190,000 clones, 75% to 90% found once; its top ten account for under 8%. The sample taken for sequencing was peripheral blood. This TCR was sampled from a man aged 55 to 69 with acute or convalescent COVID-19. This chain joins TRBV5-1 and TRBJ2-1; 11 nucleotides align to TRBD2. CDR3 region: CASSSLSGTSGQYNEQFF. As DNA, the CDR3 is TGCGCCAGCAGCTCCCTTTCCGGGACTAGCGGACAATACAATGAGCAGTTCTTC.